These T cell receptor beta chains were read from a single sample in a study of blood T cells in healthy people across ages. From the 5' RACE reads, TCRdb called clonotypes with MiXCR, one entry per CDR3 protein. The sample records hundreds of thousands of distinct CDR3 sequences, 40% to 50% being singletons. The sample comprised blood. The receptors stem from a man aged 55 to 70 in good health. Each CDR3 is given with its conserved first and last residue. D genes are given only for firm matches. Rows give clone size only sometimes, using once, few, many, or a class for an expanded clone.

v_call: TRBV29-1; cdr3_length: 11; d_call: NA; j_call: TRBJ2-3; clone_size: few; cdr3_nt: TGCAGCGTTGAGGGTGAAGATACGCAGTATTTT; cdr3_aa: CSVEGEDTQYF
v_call: TRBV7-2; cdr3_length: 15; d_call: NA; j_call: TRBJ2-1; clone_size: NA; cdr3_nt: TGTGCCAGCAGCTTAGTGTTTTCGGGGTTGAATGAGCAGTTCTTC; cdr3_aa: CASSLVFSGLNEQFF
v_call: TRBV20-1; cdr3_length: 15; d_call: TRBD1; j_call: TRBJ2-4; clone_size: once; cdr3_nt: TGCAGTGCTCCACCCCTACAGGGGACCACTAACATTCAGTACTTC; cdr3_aa: CSAPPLQGTTNIQYF
v_call: TRBV6-5; cdr3_length: 13; d_call: NA; j_call: TRBJ2-3; clone_size: NA; cdr3_nt: TGTGCCAGCAGTTACTCGATGCCGAATATGCAGTATTTT; cdr3_aa: CASSYSMPNMQYF
v_call: TRBV10-3; cdr3_length: 13; d_call: NA; j_call: TRBJ1-2; clone_size: few; cdr3_nt: TGTGCCATAAAAGGGGGGATCGGCTATGGCTACACCTTC; cdr3_aa: CAIKGGIGYGYTF
v_call: TRBV12-3/TRBV12-4; cdr3_length: 14; d_call: TRBD2; j_call: TRBJ2-5; clone_size: NA; cdr3_nt: TGTGCCAGCAGTTACAACGGGGGGTCAGAGACCCAGTACTTC; cdr3_aa: CASSYNGGSETQYF
v_call: TRBV6-1; cdr3_length: 16; d_call: NA; j_call: TRBJ2-7; clone_size: NA; cdr3_nt: TGTGCCAGCAGTACACGTATGGGGAGCTTAAACTACGAGCAGTACTTC; cdr3_aa: CASSTRMGSLNYEQYF
v_call: TRBV7-2; cdr3_length: 15; d_call: NA; j_call: TRBJ2-5; clone_size: NA; cdr3_nt: TGTGCCAGCAGCCCTAGTCCCGGGGGACGGGAGACCCAGTACTTC; cdr3_aa: CASSPSPGGRETQYF
v_call: TRBV12-3/TRBV12-4; cdr3_length: 13; d_call: NA; j_call: TRBJ2-5; clone_size: few; cdr3_nt: TGTGCCAGCAGTGGATGGCCAGACAATGAGCAGTACTTC; cdr3_aa: CASSGWPDNEQYF
v_call: TRBV28; cdr3_length: 12; d_call: TRBD1; j_call: TRBJ2-7; clone_size: NA; cdr3_nt: TGTGCCAGCAGACCACAGGGGAGCGAGCAGTACTTC; cdr3_aa: CASRPQGSEQYF
v_call: TRBV5-6; cdr3_length: 13; d_call: NA; j_call: TRBJ1-4; clone_size: few; cdr3_nt: TGTGCCAGCAGCAAGGGACAAAATGAAAAACTGTTTTTT; cdr3_aa: CASSKGQNEKLFF
v_call: TRBV9; cdr3_length: 15; d_call: TRBD2; j_call: TRBJ2-3; clone_size: NA; cdr3_nt: TGTGCCAGCAGCGTAACTAGCGGGGTCTCAGATACGCAGTATTTT; cdr3_aa: CASSVTSGVSDTQYF
v_call: TRBV7-2; cdr3_length: 13; d_call: NA; j_call: TRBJ1-5; clone_size: NA; cdr3_nt: TGTGCCAGCAGCGTAGGCCCGGGACAGCCCCAGCATTTT; cdr3_aa: CASSVGPGQPQHF
v_call: TRBV3-1; cdr3_length: 16; d_call: TRBD1; j_call: TRBJ2-7; clone_size: few; cdr3_nt: TGTGCCAGCAGCCAGAGACTTGGGACAGGGGGCTACGAGCAGTACTTC; cdr3_aa: CASSQRLGTGGYEQYF
v_call: TRBV30; cdr3_length: 11; d_call: NA; j_call: TRBJ1-1; clone_size: NA; cdr3_nt: TGTGCCTGGAGTGTTGGGACTGAAGCTTTCTTT; cdr3_aa: CAWSVGTEAFF
v_call: TRBV7-2; cdr3_length: 19; d_call: NA; j_call: TRBJ1-2; clone_size: NA; cdr3_nt: TGTGCCAGCAGCCTGGGAGGGGGGGACGTCGGGATACCGAACTATGGCTACACCTTC; cdr3_aa: CASSLGGGDVGIPNYGYTF
v_call: TRBV20-1; cdr3_length: 14; d_call: TRBD1; j_call: TRBJ2-4; clone_size: NA; cdr3_nt: TGCAGTGTAAAGACAGGGTTGGACAAAAACATTCAGTACTTC; cdr3_aa: CSVKTGLDKNIQYF
v_call: TRBV6-2/TRBV6-3; cdr3_length: 14; d_call: TRBD2; j_call: TRBJ2-5; clone_size: NA; cdr3_nt: TGTGCCAGCAGTTGGAGCGGGGGGTGGAATGAGCAGTACTTC; cdr3_aa: CASSWSGGWNEQYF
v_call: TRBV12-3/TRBV12-4; cdr3_length: 15; d_call: TRBD1; j_call: TRBJ1-4; clone_size: few; cdr3_nt: TGTGCCAGCAGTTTTCGGACAGGGAGGGACGAAAAACTGTTTTTT; cdr3_aa: CASSFRTGRDEKLFF
v_call: TRBV3-1; cdr3_length: 13; d_call: NA; j_call: TRBJ1-2; clone_size: few; cdr3_nt: TGTGCCAGCAGTCGTACAGGGTATAATGGCTACACCTTC; cdr3_aa: CASSRTGYNGYTF
v_call: TRBV6-4; cdr3_length: 14; d_call: TRBD2; j_call: TRBJ2-1; clone_size: NA; cdr3_nt: TGTGCCAGCAGTCGCGGGGGGATGGACAATGAGCAGTTCTTC; cdr3_aa: CASSRGGMDNEQFF
v_call: TRBV28; cdr3_length: 15; d_call: TRBD2; j_call: TRBJ2-7; clone_size: few; cdr3_nt: TGTGCCAGCACTCCGGGACTAGCCTCTGGATACGAGCAGTACTTC; cdr3_aa: CASTPGLASGYEQYF
v_call: TRBV5-6; cdr3_length: 19; d_call: TRBD1; j_call: TRBJ2-7; clone_size: NA; cdr3_nt: TGTGCCAGCAGCCCCGCCGGGACAGGGGAAAAAACCCTTTACTACGAGCAGTACTTC; cdr3_aa: CASSPAGTGEKTLYYEQYF